These T cell receptor beta chains were read from a single sample in a study of blood T cells in healthy people across ages. MiXCR, run by TCRdb on the 5' RACE reads, gives a single entry per CDR3 protein. The data show roughly 650,000 distinct CDR3 sequences, about 34% seen once. The specimen was blood. These receptors originate from a woman of 80 years or more in good health. Each CDR3 is given with its conserved first and last residue.

>TRBJ2-1|TRBV7-9
CAGRKSSSYNEQFF
>TRBJ2-1|TRBV12-3/TRBV12-4
CASSLGSGAMDEQFF
>TRBJ2-1|TRBV2
CASSDASGGAYEQFF
>TRBJ2-3|TRBV30
CAWSSIGGNTQYF
>TRBJ2-1|TRBV20-1
CSASSGTSGYNEQFF
>TRBJ1-1|TRBV6-5
CASSYLGGTEAFF
>TRBJ1-4|TRBV12-3/TRBV12-4
CASSYKDRGEKLFF
>TRBJ2-1|TRBV11-2
CASSLGGSAGQFF
>TRBJ1-5|TRBV20-1
CSAREPNQPQHF
>TRBJ1-5|TRBV30
CAWADRGGQPQHF
>TRBJ2-1|TRBV7-2
CASSSHVQDYNEQFF
>TRBJ2-4|TRBV21-1
CASSKEEGELVQYF
>TRBJ2-1|TRBV6-6
CASRKTGDYNEQFF
>TRBJ2-1|TRBV6-1
CASRKEGDIYEQFF
>TRBJ2-1|TRBV9
CASSVGNIHNEQFF
>TRBJ2-3|TRBV18
CASSPPVSQADTQYF
>TRBJ2-7|TRBV25-1
CASSEPFWTGKIYEQYF
>TRBJ2-7|TRBV7-7
CASSLFPANNEQYF
>TRBJ2-3|TRBV19
CASKDRSTDTQYF
>TRBJ1-5|TRBV7-9
CASSLDAQEHQPQHF
>TRBJ1-1|TRBV7-2
CASSFRAGDTEAFF
>TRBJ1-5|TRBV5-1
CASSSGDTGGNQPQHF
>TRBJ1-1|TRBV20-1
CSARRVEAEAFF
>TRBJ1-2|TRBV10-2
CASGSGSGYTF
>TRBJ2-1|TRBV5-6
CASSLILGDYNEQFF
>TRBJ2-7|TRBV12-3/TRBV12-4
CASRSYSGGAGEQYF
>TRBJ2-7|TRBV5-1
CASSFQGAVYEQYF
>TRBJ1-3|TRBV11-2
CASSLGTGLSGNTIYF
>TRBJ1-4|TRBV9
CASSSHDRPREKLFF